Included here is one TCR beta chain sequence, with context. Deletions cut 1 base from V and 5 bases from J, with 17 bases between. There are 16 residues in the CDR3. Germline V gene data show CDR1 as LGHNA and CDR2 as YSLEER. Participants were aged about 18 to 100 years from about two dozen US areas. For recovered donors of Cohort 3, there were two negative PCRs, clearance, or symptom resolution. The data were taken from a study of blood T cell repertoires in COVID-19. Study background: T cells, B-cell-depleted T cells, or PBMCs provided the cDNA or gDNA that served as material.

Only in-frame clones appear in the TCRdb table, and some are missing; sequencing was by immunoSEQ multiplex PCR. The sample contains 390,000 or so clones, 85% to 90% of which appear only once. The gene calls are TRBV4-3 and TRBJ1-2; D unclear. The receptor was derived from a man aged 18 to 30 who had recovered from COVID-19. Sequencing was done on a sample of PBMCs or T cells enriched from blood (not recorded which). The CDR3 protein is CASSQGGGGFKYGYTF. CDR3 bases: TGCGCCAGCAGCCAAGGAGGTGGCGGCTTTAAGTATGGCTACACCTTC.